Presented here are 10 T cell receptor beta chains from one specimen sequenced in a study of blood T cells in healthy people across ages. Using a J-beta primer mix together with a sample-barcoded 5' primer, a second PCR was run for roughly 6 to 11 cycles. TCRdb analysed the 5' RACE reads with MiXCR anew, one entry per CDR3 protein. This sample has approximately 850,000 distinct CDR3 sequences, with around 45% found just once. The specimen was blood. These receptors were taken from a man aged 55 to 70 in good health.

This clonotype was recorded a few times. The V and J genes are TRBV20-1 and TRBJ2-2, with 7 positions matching TRBD2. Germline CDR1 DFQATT, CDR2 SNEGSKA (reference sequence). The CDR3 totals 13 residues. Germline trimming cut 6 bases from V and 4 bases from J; bases unmatched to any gene: 5. CDR3 DNA sequence: TGCAGTGCCCGACTAGCAACCACCGGGGAGCTGTTTTTT. Protein: CSARLATTGELFF.

A few counts support this clonotype. The chain is built from TRBV6-2 or TRBV6-3 and TRBJ2-1; TRBD2 matches 7 bases. Losses at the gene ends were 6 bases for V and 4 bases for J; bases not matched to a gene: 9. The CDR3 runs 15 residues. Germline V gene sequence: CDR1 MNHEY, CDR2 SVGEGT. CDR3 sequence reads: CASSPPGLVYNEQFF. CDR3 DNA: TGTGCCAGCAGCCCCCCTGGACTAGTATACAATGAGCAGTTCTTC.

This chain joins TRBV7-2 and TRBJ1-4, with no clear D. Looked up from germline, CDR1 is SGHTA and CDR2 is FQGNSA. CDR3 size: 13 residues. Trimming shortened V by 1 base and J by 8 bases, and 8 bases separated the two germline ends. CDR3 sequence reads: CASSLDLGEKLFF. The CDR3 bases are TGTGCCAGCAGCTTAGATTTGGGGGAAAAACTGTTTTTT.

The V and J genes are TRBV29-1 and TRBJ2-3, with D unresolved. Trimming removed 8 bases at V and 4 bases at J, with 16 bases between. The CDR3 is 13 residues long. Germline-derived CDR1 and CDR2 are SQVTM and ANQGSEA. CDR3 DNA: TGCAGCATGGCTGTCGAGCGTCCAGATACGCAGTATTTT. Encoded protein: CSMAVERPDTQYF.

The chain couples TRBV28 to TRBJ2-5; D not certain. The J call may be faulty, since TRBJ2-7 better matches the DNA end. CDR1 is MDHEN, CDR2 SYDVKM, per germline. This CDR3 is built from 11 residues. The CDR3 region is CASSYDNEQYF. In DNA form, the CDR3 reads TGTGCCAGCAGTTACGACAACGAGCAGTACTTC.

This clonotype was counted a few times. V is TRBV9 and J is TRBJ2-1; TRBD2 agrees at 8 bases. Looked up from germline, CDR1 is SGDLS and CDR2 is YYNGEE. Trimming took 0 bases from V and 10 from J; bases not matched to a gene: 15. This CDR3 region has 17 residues. The DNA for the CDR3 is TGTGCCAGCAGCGTAGGTGCCCTCCAAGCGGGGGTGGGGGAGCAGTTCTTC. Protein: CASSVGALQAGVGEQFF.

The chain employs TRBV3-1 and TRBJ2-3; the match to TRBD2 covers 7 bases. Germline V gene lookup returns CDR1 LGHDT and CDR2 YNNKEL (reference sequence). Trimming at V came to 4 bases and at J to 2 bases, leaving 9 bases not matched to a gene. The CDR3 loop spans 16 amino acids. The CDR3 loop is CASSPGSSGYTDTQYF. Here the CDR3 DNA reads TGTGCCAGCAGCCCTGGCTCTAGCGGATACACAGATACGCAGTATTTT.

Comments on this clonotype: A much larger clone differs by one base, so this may be a read error. The rearrangement joins TRBV6-2 or TRBV6-3 to TRBJ2-1, with 7 bases fitting TRBD1. Unmatched junction bases numbered 14, after V lost 5 bases and J lost 13 bases. The CDR3 runs to 14 residues. Germline-derived CDR1 and CDR2 are MNHEY and SVGEGT. CDR3 sequence (DNA): TGTGCCAGCAGTCCTGGACAGGCCCAAGAGACCCAGTTCTTC. Its protein is CASSPGQAQETQFF.

V usage is TRBV5-6 and J usage is TRBJ2-3; 13 nucleotides line up with TRBD2. V shed 3 bases, J shed 1 base, and the junction held 5 bases outside the gene matches. This CDR3 is 17 amino acids long. Germline V gives CDR1 SGHDT, CDR2 YYEEEE. DNA for the CDR3: TGTGCCAGCAGCTCCAGACTAGCGGGGGGAGGCACAGATACGCAGTATTTT. Its translation is CASSSRLAGGGTDTQYF.

This clonotype was detected a few times. This chain links TRBV6-5 with TRBJ1-2; weak D call: TRBD1 (6 bases). Germline CDR1 and CDR2: MNHEY and SVGAGI. Deletions cut 6 bases from V and 7 bases from J, with 9 bases between. The length of the CDR3 is 11 residues. DNA of the CDR3: TGTGCCAGCAGGACAGGAGGTGGCTACACCTTC. Its protein product is CASRTGGGYTF.